The present T cell receptor (beta chain) was sequenced within a study of T cell responses to AZD1222 COVID-19 vaccine. Sequenced by immunoSEQ multiplex PCR; TCRdb stores in-frame clones only, minus some. Of about 180,000 clones in the sample, about nine tenths were seen once. Germline CDR1 reads LGHNT; CDR2 reads FRNRAP. The V and J ends lost 5 bases and 0 bases respectively, with 5 bases between them. The CDR3 runs 14 residues. The chain recombines TRBV12-5 with TRBJ2-6; unclear D gene. The sequence was collected from an adult in good health. The sequencing here drew on peripheral blood, taken on day 0 of AZD1222 vaccination. The chain's CDR3 is CASGPGSGANVLTF. The CDR3, as DNA: TGTGCTAGTGGTCCCGGCTCTGGGGCCAACGTCCTGACTTTC.